This passage covers 28 T cell receptor beta chains from one sample sequenced in a study of tumor-infiltrating lymphocytes in primary liver carcinoma. Between about 17 and 34 mg of unsorted bulk tissue served as the source from which RNA and DNA were co-extracted. TCR beta cDNA was reverse-transcribed from about 500 ng of total RNA. The reaction used a constant-region primer and ProtoScript II reverse transcriptase. Modified slightly, ARM-PCR produced TCR beta libraries over three nested multiplex PCR rounds. A C-beta reverse primer was combined with TRBV1-TRBV30 forward primers in the first two PCR rounds, and each round had about 10 cycles. MiXCR, run by TCRdb on the multiplex PCR reads, gives a single entry per CDR3 protein. Of roughly 120,000 distinct CDR3 sequences in the sample, about 68% are singletons; the top ten hold around 8.5%. Sequencing was done on a sample of liver tumor tissue from sampling region 1. Regarding subset: tumor region T1, superior pole. These receptors all come from a woman aged 60-75 years with primary liver carcinoma and hepatitis B virus infection.

Note on this clonotype: This may come from a read error, since a much larger clone is one base off. The CDR3 protein is CASSSGSHYGYTF. CDR3 DNA: TGTGCCAGCAGTTCGGGATCACACTATGGCTACACCTTC. This rearrangement joins TRBV28 to TRBJ1-2; D uncertain. This CDR3 region has 13 residues. In germline, CDR1 is MDHEN, CDR2 SYDVKM. The V gene lost 4 bases and the J gene lost 3 bases, with 9 bases spanning the gap.

For this clonotype: A much larger clone differs by one base, so this may be a read error. The chain has TRBV6-2 or TRBV6-3 and TRBJ1-1; D may be TRBD1 (5 bases). This CDR3 spans 15 amino acids. The germline V gene has CDR1 MNHEY and CDR2 SVGEGT. The CDR3 DNA reads TGTACCACCAGCACGGGTCGGGGCATGAACACTGAAGCTTTCTTT. Residues: CTTSTGRGMNTEAFF.

Comment on this clonotype: The CDR3 ends on some other residue instead of the conserved phenylalanine or tryptophan, so this is likely a read error. The chain is built from TRBV30 and TRBJ2-1; no clear D gene. CDR3 size: 12 residues. CDR1 and CDR2 (germline): GTSNPN, SVGIG (reference sequence). Deletions cut 1 base from V and 4 bases from J, with 5 bases between. CDR3 DNA: TGTGCCTGGAGTGCCGGATACAATGAGCAGTTCATC. This encodes CAWSAGYNEQFI.

The J gene is TRBJ2-1, the V gene TRBV15; weak D call: TRBD2 (5 bases). The length of the CDR3 is 16 residues. Germline lookup yields CDR1 LNHNV and CDR2 YYDKDF (reference sequence). Trimming shortened V by 0 bases and J by 10 bases, and 19 bases separated the two germline ends. CDR3 coding DNA: TGTGCCACCAGCAGAGATCTGAGCGGCCCCCTTGGGGAGCAGTTCTTC. It yields the protein CATSRDLSGPLGEQFF.

This clonotype was recorded at least ten times. The rearrangement joins TRBV28 to TRBJ2-7, with 8 bases that match TRBD1. The germline V gene has CDR1 MDHEN and CDR2 SYDVKM. The CDR3 has 15 amino acids. Trimming removed 6 bases from V and 1 base from J; junction bases left unmatched: 8. CDR3: CASRPFTGGSYEQYF. CDR3 DNA sequence: TGTGCCAGCAGACCATTCACAGGGGGGTCCTACGAGCAGTACTTC.

This rearrangement joins TRBV29-1 to TRBJ2-5, with unresolved D. The germline gives CDR1 SQVTM, CDR2 ANQGSEA. The CDR3 totals 13 residues. With 8 bases removed from V and 5 bases from J, the gap between germline ends came to 18 bases. The CDR3 region is CSIFRSCLETQYF. CDR3 nucleotides: TGCAGCATCTTCAGATCGTGCCTGGAGACCCAGTACTTC.

This clonotype was detected once. The chain recombines TRBV11-2 with TRBJ2-2, with TRBD2 identical over 12 bases. Germline V gives CDR1 SGHAT, CDR2 FQNNGV. The CDR3 spans 15 residues. V gave up 8 bases and J gave up 8 bases; unmatched junction bases: 9. As DNA, the CDR3 is TGTGCCAGCTTCCGACTAGCGGGAGATGCGGGGGAGCTGTTTTTT. The encoded protein is CASFRLAGDAGELFF.

Concerning this clonotype itself: One end of the junction does not line up with germline, which may come from a read error. The genes are TRBV11-2 and TRBJ2-3; possibly TRBD1 for D (5 bases). Germline V gene sequence: CDR1 SGHAT, CDR2 FQNNGV. The length of the CDR3 is 14 residues. CDR3 loop: CVSSMGLPTDTQYF. CDR3 nucleotide sequence: TGTGTCAGCAGCATGGGGCTTCCCACAGATACCCAGTATTTC.

This clonotype came up once. This CDR3 reads CASTRSAGGWPGELFF. The CDR3 coding sequence is TGTGCCAGCACTCGATCAGCGGGAGGGTGGCCAGGGGAGCTGTTTTTT. The V and J genes are TRBV12-3 or TRBV12-4 and TRBJ2-2, with 10 nucleotides matching TRBD2. J lost 8 bases, V lost 7 bases, and 13 bases had no gene match. This CDR3 contains 16 residues.

This clonotype was counted once. The chain carries TRBV5-4 and TRBJ1-1; no definite D call. Germline assignment: CDR1 SGHNT and CDR2 YYREEE (reference sequence). Trimming left V 4 bases short and J 2 bases short, with 18 bases between. The CDR3 runs 16 residues. As DNA, the CDR3 is TGTGCCAGCAGCCCATTCATCGGGGAGATTAACACTGAAGCTTTCTTT. Translating gives CASSPFIGEINTEAFF.

On this clonotype itself: This clone may be a read error of a much larger clone one base away. This chain connects TRBV10-3 to TRBJ2-3, with D possibly called TRBD1 or TRBD2 (6 bases each). The CDR3 extends over 15 amino acids. The germline V gene has CDR1 ENHRY and CDR2 SYGVKD. CDR3 sequence (DNA): TGTGCCGTCAGGCCTGGGGGGCAGGGATCAGATACGCAGTATTTT. Its protein product is CAVRPGGQGSDTQYF.

Comment on this clonotype: A much more abundant neighbour one base away suggests this may be a read error. CDR3 DNA: TGTGCCTGCAGTGTTGGGGGGCTAGGCTACGAGCAGTACTTC. Its translation: CACSVGGLGYEQYF. The rearrangement joins TRBV28 to TRBJ2-7; the D gene could be TRBD1 or TRBD2 (6 bases each). CDR3 length: 14 amino acids. The germline CDR1 and CDR2 sequences are MDHEN and SYDVKM.

The chain recombines TRBV18 with TRBJ2-7; D is perhaps TRBD2 (6 bases). Germline assignment: CDR1 KGHSH and CDR2 LQKENI. Trimming cost V 4 bases and J 2 bases, with 15 bases left between them. The CDR3 has 15 residues. The CDR3 spells CASSLGGNRAYEQYF. The CDR3 DNA reads as TGTGCCAGCTCACTAGGAGGGAACCGGGCCTACGAGCAGTACTTC.

The V call is TRBV10-3, the J call TRBJ2-2; tentative D call: TRBD2 (5 bases). V gave up 6 bases and J gave up 9 bases, with 20 bases separating them. The germline V gene has CDR1 ENHRY and CDR2 SYGVKD. The CDR3 consists of 15 residues. The CDR3 loop reads CAIRGAETNTRELFF. CDR3 bases: TGTGCCATCAGGGGAGCGGAAACGAATACCAGGGAGCTGTTTTTT.

The chain combines TRBV12-3 or TRBV12-4 with TRBJ1-5; D is possibly TRBD1 (5 bases). This CDR3 contains 16 residues. The V gene lost 3 bases and the J gene lost 2 bases, with 14 bases spanning the gap. CDR3 in amino acids: CASSFLKGTGNQPQHF. The CDR3 DNA is TGTGCCAGCAGTTTTCTGAAGGGGACGGGCAATCAGCCCCAGCATTTT.

Notes on this clonotype: Sequence at one end of the junction differs from germline and may be a read error. This rearrangement joins TRBV6-4 to TRBJ2-1, with D perhaps assigned TRBD1 or TRBD2 (5 bases each). CDR1 MRHNA and CDR2 SNTAGT come from the germline V gene. This CDR3 contains 16 residues. The CDR3, as DNA: TGTGCCAGCAGTGTATCAGGGACCCCCTCCTACAATGGGCAGTTCTTC. It codes for CASSVSGTPSYNGQFF.

As for this clonotype: Germline and junction disagree at one end, which may indicate a read error. The rearrangement joins TRBV5-5 to TRBJ2-3, with D perhaps assigned TRBD1 or TRBD2 (6 bases each). There are 13 residues in the CDR3. Germline CDR1 and CDR2: SGHKS and YYEKEE (reference sequence). This CDR3 is CAGSLVGGHSQYF. The CDR3 bases are TGTGCCGGCAGCTTGGTGGGGGGACATTCGCAGTATTTT.

For the CDR3, the DNA is TGTGCTGGCAGTAACCCTGGGGTACAGCGGGAGGTCCCTTTAACGTTGAACACCGGGGAGCTGTTTTTT. It yields the protein CAGSNPGVQREVPLTLNTGELFF. The V gene is TRBV6-5, the J gene TRBJ2-2; 9 nucleotides agree with TRBD2. Germline CDR1 reads MNHEY; CDR2 reads SVGAGI. This CDR3 is built from 23 residues.

By sample share, this clonotype is medium-sized. CDR3 in amino acids: CASRLRVMGRSQYF. CDR3 DNA: TGTGCCAGCAGATTAAGAGTTATGGGGAGAAGTCAGTATTTT. The rearrangement links TRBV11-2 to TRBJ2-3, with a tentative D call TRBD2 (5 bases). This CDR3 is built from 14 residues. The V gene lost 6 bases and the J gene lost 12 bases, with 22 bases spanning the gap. From germline, CDR1 is SGHAT and CDR2 FQNNGV.

With regard to this clonotype: The junction does not match germline at one end; this may be a read error. The chain has TRBV30 and TRBJ2-1; D is unresolved. The CDR3 loop spans 13 amino acids. The germline CDR1 and CDR2 sequences are GTSNPN and SVGIG (reference sequence). This CDR3 reads CAWSVDRIAERFF. In DNA form, the CDR3 reads TGTGCCTGGAGTGTCGATAGAATCGCTGAGCGGTTCTTC.

This sequence joins TRBV11-2 and TRBJ2-7; maybe TRBD1 (6 bases). Near its end, the DNA agrees better with TRBJ2-1, so the J call may be wrong. The CDR3 sequence is 14 residues long. Per germline, CDR1 SGHAT and CDR2 FQNNGV. CDR3 nucleotide sequence: TGTGCCAGCAGCTCGGGACATGGTACCTACGAGCAGTTCTTC. This codes for CASSSGHGTYEQFF.

This clonotype was counted only a few times. The chain carries TRBV6-4 and TRBJ2-2; weak D call: TRBD1 (6 bases). The germline CDR1 and CDR2 sequences are MRHNA and SNTAGT. Trimming removed 6 bases at V and 3 bases at J, with 14 bases between. The CDR3 is 15 residues long. CDR3 region: CASSAVQGYTGELFF. CDR3 in DNA: TGTGCCAGCAGCGCGGTACAGGGATACACCGGGGAGCTGTTTTTT.

On this clonotype: Just one base apart from a much larger clone, this may be a read error. This chain's CDR3 is CVSSLIPAASYEQYF. The CDR3 bases are TGTGTCAGCAGCTTGATCCCCGCTGCCTCCTACGAGCAGTACTTC. V is TRBV5-4 and J is TRBJ2-7; D is unresolved. Germline V lookup: CDR1 SGHNT, CDR2 YYREEE (reference sequence). The CDR3 sequence is 15 residues long.

In its sample, this clonotype was seen many times. This chain connects TRBV11-2 to TRBJ2-1, with a possible D match to TRBD2 (6 bases). The length of the CDR3 is 15 residues. V was cut by 5 bases and J by 7 bases, with 18 bases left in between. The germline V gene encodes CDR1 SGHAT and CDR2 FQNNGV. The CDR3 DNA is TGTGCCAGCAGCCCTAGGGGAGCGGGTGTAAATGAGCAGTTCTTC. This gives the protein CASSPRGAGVNEQFF.

This clonotype was seen many times. V usage is TRBV6-6 and J usage is TRBJ2-3; D may be TRBD2 (7 bases). Germline V lookup: CDR1 MNHNY, CDR2 SVGAGI (reference sequence). The V gene lost 5 bases and the J gene lost 3 bases, with 24 bases spanning the gap. The CDR3 covers 18 residues. This CDR3 is CASSKNRDTGGVTDTQYF. CDR3 in DNA: TGTGCCAGCAGTAAAAACCGGGACACGGGAGGTGTGACAGATACGCAGTATTTT.

As concerns this clonotype: One junction end does not reproduce the germline sequence, and a read error may be involved. The rearrangement links TRBV10-3 to TRBJ1-1, with D maybe TRBD1 (6 bases). The V gene's germline CDR1 is ENHRY and CDR2 SYGVKD. The CDR3 has 15 amino acids. CDR3 residues: CTITPDSDLNTEAFF. CDR3 bases: TGTACCATCACCCCGGACAGCGATTTGAACACTGAAGCTTTCTTT.

With respect to this clonotype: Because it lacks the conserved phenylalanine or tryptophan at the end, this CDR3 is likely a read error. V usage is TRBV5-5 and J usage is TRBJ2-1; 8 nucleotides match TRBD2. Trimming at V came to 7 bases and at J to 6 bases, leaving 12 bases not matched to a gene. This CDR3 contains 15 residues. Per the germline V gene, CDR1 is SGHKS and CDR2 is YYEKEE (reference sequence). CDR3 loop: CASCPSGSWVNEQFL. The CDR3 DNA sequence: TGTGCCAGCTGCCCGAGCGGGAGTTGGGTCAATGAGCAGTTCCTC.

This clonotype was picked up many times. The genes are TRBV29-1 and TRBJ2-5; 7 bases are a match to TRBD1. V trimming: 6 bases; J trimming: 1 base; junction bases outside the gene matches: 8. The CDR3 totals 14 residues. Per germline, CDR1 SQVTM and CDR2 ANQGSEA. CDR3: CSVQGTAIQETQYF. CDR3 nucleotide sequence: TGCAGCGTCCAAGGGACAGCTATCCAAGAGACCCAGTACTTC.